Listed here are 29 T cell receptor beta chains from one sample, sequenced in a study of monozygotic twins with inflammatory bowel disease. TCRdb re-called the 5' RACE reads; one entry per CDR3 protein, DNA not given. This specimen shows tens of thousands of distinct CDR3 sequences; the ten leading clones hold 6% to 9.5%. Sequenced sample: blood. The receptors were sampled from a human donor with ulcerative colitis or Crohn's disease, or a healthy co-twin of an affected twin (not recorded which).

Its frequency marks this clonotype as medium-sized. CDR3 loop: CASSEAYSNQPQHF. This sequence joins TRBV2 and TRBJ1-5. Per germline, CDR1 SNHLY and CDR2 FYNNEI. The CDR3 loop spans 14 amino acids.

This sequence joins TRBV7-9 and TRBJ2-1; TCRdb's D call, TRBD1, is unchecked because there is no DNA. Germline V gene data show CDR1 as SEHNR and CDR2 as FQNEAQ (reference sequence). CDR3 size: 12 residues. CDR3 sequence: CASRPGAAQQFF.

The V gene is TRBV10-3, the J gene TRBJ1-4; TCRdb reports TRBD1, a call that lacks DNA to check it against. Germline values: CDR1 ENHRY, CDR2 SYGVKD. This CDR3 is 15 amino acids long. CDR3 sequence: CAISESNGANEKLFF.

The chain has TRBV11-1 and TRBJ2-6; the D call of TRBD1 rests on TCRdb alone, since no DNA is present to check it. Germline loops: CDR1 SGHAT, CDR2 FQDESV (reference sequence). This CDR3 is built from 19 residues. The CDR3 reads CASSSPGTALPSGANVLTF.

The chain uses TRBV5-1 and TRBJ2-2; no DNA is available, so the TRBD1 call from TCRdb remains unchecked. Germline CDR1 reads SGHRS; CDR2 reads YFSETQ. The CDR3 runs to 15 residues. CDR3: CASSRDAPNTGELFF.

V usage is TRBV6-5 and J usage is TRBJ2-2; TCRdb calls TRBD1, which cannot be checked without DNA. CDR3 length: 17 amino acids. Germline V gives CDR1 MNHEY, CDR2 SVGAGI. This CDR3 is CASSFIGFSRGSGELFF.

V usage is TRBV7-3 and J usage is TRBJ2-3; the TCRdb D gene call, TRBD1, has no DNA to confirm it. The CDR3 sequence is 16 residues long. The V gene's germline CDR1 is SGHTA and CDR2 FQGTGA. CDR3 residues: CASSFGTRGIGDTQYF.

The V call is TRBV5-1, the J call TRBJ2-5; TCRdb reports TRBD2, a call that lacks DNA to check it against. This CDR3 region has 17 residues. Looked up from germline, CDR1 is SGHRS and CDR2 is YFSETQ. Here the CDR3 reads CASSLGLAGTGTETQYF.

J is TRBJ2-3 and V is TRBV7-2; TCRdb's D call of TRBD1 is untestable without DNA. Germline-derived CDR1 and CDR2 are SGHTA and FQGNSA. The CDR3 runs to 16 residues. CDR3 amino acids: CASSPLDISLEDTQYF.

The chain couples TRBV5-4 to TRBJ2-1. The CDR3 sequence is 13 residues long. CDR1 SGHNT and CDR2 YYREEE come from the germline V gene (reference sequence). The CDR3 here is CASSLRPGNEQFF.

V usage is TRBV4-2 and J usage is TRBJ1-1; the D gene TCRdb calls, TRBD1, cannot be checked with no DNA. Germline V lookup: CDR1 LGHNA, CDR2 YNFKEQ. The CDR3 spans 16 residues. The chain's CDR3 is CASSRETGLGNTEAFF.

This chain uses TRBV4-1 with TRBJ1-5; TCRdb designates TRBD1, a call that cannot be tested without DNA. The CDR3 covers 16 residues. The V gene's germline CDR1 is MGHRA and CDR2 YSYEKL. CDR3 protein: CASSNQGARGNQPQHF.

This chain connects TRBV24-1 to TRBJ1-4; the D call of TRBD1 rests on TCRdb alone, since no DNA is present to check it. The CDR3 sequence is 16 residues long. Germline values: CDR1 KGHDR, CDR2 SFDVKD. Here the CDR3 reads CATLRDRVPTNEKLFF.

CDR3 protein: CASSPPSEGYTF. This sequence joins TRBV5-1 and TRBJ1-2; TCRdb lists TRBD1, though no DNA is available to test this call. Germline CDR1 and CDR2: SGHRS and YFSETQ. The CDR3 contains 12 residues.

This chain uses TRBV5-5 with TRBJ2-1; the D call of TRBD2 rests on TCRdb alone, since no DNA is present to check it. The CDR3 is 12 amino acids. CDR1 and CDR2 (germline): SGHKS, YYEKEE (reference sequence). CDR3 residues: CASSFWRGEQFF.

The rearrangement links TRBV11-2 to TRBJ2-7; as DNA is missing, the TRBD1 call by TCRdb cannot be tested. Germline V CDR1 and CDR2: SGHAT, FQNNGV. The CDR3 contains 14 residues. The CDR3 region is CASSLLDRVHEQYF.

The J gene is TRBJ2-7, the V gene TRBV20-1; the D call from TCRdb, TRBD1, cannot be confirmed without DNA. This CDR3 region has 13 residues. The V gene's germline CDR1 is DFQATT and CDR2 SNEGSKA (reference sequence). CDR3: CSAFSRAAYEQYF.

The chain uses TRBV2 and TRBJ1-2; TCRdb's D gene call, TRBD1, goes unchecked for lack of DNA. CDR1 SNHLY and CDR2 FYNNEI come from the germline V gene. The length of the CDR3 is 15 residues. CDR3 sequence reads: CASSAMGTGVYGYTF. The complete variable domain, with remaining parts taken from reference TRBV2 and TRBJ1-2, reads EPEVTQTPSHQVTQMGQEVILRCVPISNHLYFYWYRQILGQKVEFLVSFYNNEISEKSEIFDDQFSVERPDGSNFTLKIRSTKLEDSAMYFCASSAMGTGVYGYTFGSGTRLTVV.

V gene TRBV7-9 combines with J gene TRBJ2-5; TCRdb's assignment of TRBD2 cannot be checked, as there is no DNA. The germline V gene encodes CDR1 SEHNR and CDR2 FQNEAQ (reference sequence). This CDR3 is 13 amino acids long. Here the CDR3 reads CASRGVNQETQYF.

The chain has TRBV20-1 and TRBJ2-5; TCRdb outputs TRBD1, but without DNA this stays unchecked. This CDR3 spans 11 amino acids. CDR1 is DFQATT, CDR2 SNEGSKA, per germline (reference sequence). This chain's CDR3 is CSALDRQTQYF.

V and J are TRBV20-1 and TRBJ2-5; with no DNA, the TCRdb D assignment of TRBD2 cannot be verified. CDR3 length: 14 residues. In germline, CDR1 is DFQATT, CDR2 SNEGSKA (reference sequence). This CDR3 reads CSARVLAGRETQYF.

The rearrangement uses TRBV4-2 and TRBJ2-5; the D gene TCRdb calls, TRBD1, cannot be checked with no DNA. The CDR3 contains 13 residues. Germline V gives CDR1 LGHNA, CDR2 YNFKEQ. CDR3: CASSQHLPGTRYF.

The chain recombines TRBV3-1 with TRBJ2-3; TCRdb lists TRBD2, though no DNA is available to test this call. This CDR3 is built from 17 residues. Germline V gene lookup returns CDR1 LGHDT and CDR2 YNNKEL (reference sequence). The CDR3 reads CASSYSGGTTFTDTQYF.

V gene TRBV27 combines with J gene TRBJ1-5; TCRdb returns TRBD1, unconfirmable since there is no DNA. CDR3 length equals 20 residues. Germline V gives CDR1 MNHEY, CDR2 SMNVEV (reference sequence). CDR3: CASSPLGGLYQGQSNQPQHF.

The chain couples TRBV6-2 or TRBV6-3 to TRBJ1-2. Looked up from germline, CDR1 is MNHEY and CDR2 is SVGEGT. The CDR3 is 14 amino acids. CDR3 in amino acids: CASSYLVLNYGYTF.

The chain employs TRBV5-6 and TRBJ2-1. Germline V gives CDR1 SGHDT, CDR2 YYEEEE. This CDR3 has 15 residues. CDR3 residues: CASSLMDRIANEQFF. Full variable domain (remainder filled in from reference TRBV5-6 and TRBJ2-1): DAGVTQSPTHLIKTRGQQVTLRCSPKSGHDTVSWYQQALGQGPQFIFQYYEEEERQRGNFPDRFSGHQFPNYSSELNVNALLLGDSALYLCASSLMDRIANEQFFGPGTRLTVL.

The CDR3 protein is CASGLRGTKNIQYF. The chain is built from TRBV6-1 and TRBJ2-4; TCRdb returns TRBD1, unconfirmable since there is no DNA. Looked up from germline, CDR1 is MNHNS and CDR2 is SASEGT. The CDR3 totals 14 residues.

The chain employs TRBV5-4 and TRBJ2-7; the TRBD1 assignment by TCRdb is unverifiable without DNA. The CDR3 length is 12 residues. Germline loops: CDR1 SGHNT, CDR2 YYREEE (reference sequence). CDR3 protein: CASSYDRGQEYF.

The chain uses TRBV4-1 and TRBJ2-5; TCRdb's D gene call, TRBD1, goes unchecked for lack of DNA. The CDR3 is 18 amino acids. Germline V gives CDR1 MGHRA, CDR2 YSYEKL. The CDR3 loop reads CASSQGRAGGTTQETQYF.